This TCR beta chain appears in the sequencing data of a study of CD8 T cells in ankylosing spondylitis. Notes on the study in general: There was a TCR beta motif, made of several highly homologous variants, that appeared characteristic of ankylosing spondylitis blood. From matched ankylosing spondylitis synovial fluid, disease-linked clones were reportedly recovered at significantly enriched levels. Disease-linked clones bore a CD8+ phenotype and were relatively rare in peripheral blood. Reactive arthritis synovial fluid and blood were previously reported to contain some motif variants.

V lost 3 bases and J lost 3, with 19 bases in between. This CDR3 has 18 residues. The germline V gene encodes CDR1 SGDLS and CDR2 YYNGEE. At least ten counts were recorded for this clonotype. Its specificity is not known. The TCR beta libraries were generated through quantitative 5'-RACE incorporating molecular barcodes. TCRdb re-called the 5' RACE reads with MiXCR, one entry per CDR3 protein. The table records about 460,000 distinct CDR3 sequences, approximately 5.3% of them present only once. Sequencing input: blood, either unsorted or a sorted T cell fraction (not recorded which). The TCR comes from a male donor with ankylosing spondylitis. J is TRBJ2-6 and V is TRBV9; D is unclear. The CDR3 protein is CASSDQDPLQFGANVLTF. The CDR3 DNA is TGTGCCAGCAGCGACCAGGACCCGCTTCAGTTTGGGGCCAACGTCCTGACTTTC.